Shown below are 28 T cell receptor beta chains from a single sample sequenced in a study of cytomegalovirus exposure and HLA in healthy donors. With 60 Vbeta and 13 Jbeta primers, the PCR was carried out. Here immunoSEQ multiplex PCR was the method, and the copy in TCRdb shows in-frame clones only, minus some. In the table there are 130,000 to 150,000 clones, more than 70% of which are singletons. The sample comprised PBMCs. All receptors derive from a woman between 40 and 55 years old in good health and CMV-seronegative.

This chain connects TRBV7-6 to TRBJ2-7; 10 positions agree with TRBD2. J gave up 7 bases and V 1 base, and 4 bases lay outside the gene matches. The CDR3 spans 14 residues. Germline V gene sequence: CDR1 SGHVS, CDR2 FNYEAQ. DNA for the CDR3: TGTGCCAGCAGCTTAGTCGCTAGCGGGAGAGAGCAGTACTTC. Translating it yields CASSLVASGREQYF.

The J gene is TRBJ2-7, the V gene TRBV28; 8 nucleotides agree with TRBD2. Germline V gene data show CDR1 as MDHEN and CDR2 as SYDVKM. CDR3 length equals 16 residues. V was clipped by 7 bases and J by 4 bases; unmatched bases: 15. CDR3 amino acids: CASTQNRLASFYEQYF. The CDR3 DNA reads TGTGCCAGCACTCAGAACCGACTAGCGAGCTTTTACGAGCAGTACTTC.

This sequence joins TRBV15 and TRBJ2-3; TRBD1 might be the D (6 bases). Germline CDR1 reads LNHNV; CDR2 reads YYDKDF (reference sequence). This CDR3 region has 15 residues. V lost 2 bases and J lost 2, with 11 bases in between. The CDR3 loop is CATSRRQATTDTQYF. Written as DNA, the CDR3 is TGTGCCACCAGCAGACGACAGGCAACCACAGATACGCAGTATTTT.

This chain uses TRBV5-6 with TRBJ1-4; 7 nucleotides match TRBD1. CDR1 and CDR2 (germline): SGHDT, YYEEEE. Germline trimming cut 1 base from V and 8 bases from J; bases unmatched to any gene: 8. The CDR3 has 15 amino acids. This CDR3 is CASSLSTGDGEKLFF. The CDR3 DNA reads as TGTGCCAGCAGCTTGAGTACAGGGGACGGGGAAAAACTGTTTTTT.

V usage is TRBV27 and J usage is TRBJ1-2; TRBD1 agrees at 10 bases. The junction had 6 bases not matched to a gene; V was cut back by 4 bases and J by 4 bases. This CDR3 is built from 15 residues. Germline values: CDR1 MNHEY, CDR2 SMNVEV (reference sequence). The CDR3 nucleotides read TGTGCCAGCAGTTCACCGGGACAGGGGATCTATGGCTACACCTTC. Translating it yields CASSSPGQGIYGYTF.

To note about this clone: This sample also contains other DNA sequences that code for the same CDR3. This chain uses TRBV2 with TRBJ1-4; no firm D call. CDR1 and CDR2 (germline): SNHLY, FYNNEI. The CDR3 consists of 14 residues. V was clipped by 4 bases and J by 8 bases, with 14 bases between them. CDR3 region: CASSVFRVEEKLFF. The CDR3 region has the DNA TGTGCCAGCAGTGTCTTCCGGGTAGAGGAAAAACTGTTTTTT.

The CDR3 loop reads CASTPGTGGEKLFF. Written as DNA, the CDR3 is TGTGCCAGCACCCCGGGGACTGGGGGGGAAAAACTGTTTTTT. This chain connects TRBV7-9 to TRBJ1-4, with D possibly TRBD1 on 5 matching bases. CDR3 length: 14 amino acids. Deletions cut 7 bases from V and 8 bases from J, with 17 bases between. Germline V lookup: CDR1 SEHNR, CDR2 FQNEAQ (reference sequence). The full variable domain, completed using reference TRBV7-9 and TRBJ1-4, is DTGVSQNPRHKITKRGQNVTFRCDPISEHNRLYWYRQTLGQGPEFLTYFQNEAQLEKSRLLSDRFSAERPKGSFSTLEIQRTEQGDSAMYLCASTPGTGGEKLFFGSGTQLSVL.

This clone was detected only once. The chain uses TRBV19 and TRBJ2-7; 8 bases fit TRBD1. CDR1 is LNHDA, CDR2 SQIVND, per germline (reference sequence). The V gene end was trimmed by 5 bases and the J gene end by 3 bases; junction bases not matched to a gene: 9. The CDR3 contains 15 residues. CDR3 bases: TGTGCCAGTAGTCGACAGGGGATGAGGAGCTACGAGCAGTACTTC. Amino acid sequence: CASSRQGMRSYEQYF.

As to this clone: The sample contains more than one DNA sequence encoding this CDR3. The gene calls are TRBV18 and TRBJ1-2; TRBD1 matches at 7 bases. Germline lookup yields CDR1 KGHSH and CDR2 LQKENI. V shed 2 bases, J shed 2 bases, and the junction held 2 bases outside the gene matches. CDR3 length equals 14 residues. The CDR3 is CASSPDRANYGYTF. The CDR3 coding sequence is TGTGCCAGCTCACCAGACAGGGCAAACTATGGCTACACCTTC.

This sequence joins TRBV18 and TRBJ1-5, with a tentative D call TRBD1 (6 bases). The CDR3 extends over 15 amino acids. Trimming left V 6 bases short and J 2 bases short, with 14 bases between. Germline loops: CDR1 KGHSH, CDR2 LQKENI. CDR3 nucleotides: TGTGCCAGCTCCCCCGGGGCAGGGGGCAATCAGCCCCAGCATTTT. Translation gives CASSPGAGGNQPQHF. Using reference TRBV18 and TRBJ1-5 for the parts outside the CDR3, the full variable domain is NAGVMQNPRHLVRRRGQEARLRCSPMKGHSHVYWYRQLPEEGLKFMVYLQKENIIDESGMPKERFSAEFPKEGPSILRIQQVVRGDSAAYFCASSPGAGGNQPQHFGDGTRLSIL.

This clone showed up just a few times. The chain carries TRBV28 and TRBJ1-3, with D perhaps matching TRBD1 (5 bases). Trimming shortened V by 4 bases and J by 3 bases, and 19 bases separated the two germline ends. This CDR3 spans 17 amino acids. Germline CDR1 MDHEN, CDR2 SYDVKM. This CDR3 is CASSSPSGTSGGNTIYF. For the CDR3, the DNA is TGTGCCAGCAGTTCCCCCTCCGGGACTAGTGGTGGAAACACCATATATTTT.

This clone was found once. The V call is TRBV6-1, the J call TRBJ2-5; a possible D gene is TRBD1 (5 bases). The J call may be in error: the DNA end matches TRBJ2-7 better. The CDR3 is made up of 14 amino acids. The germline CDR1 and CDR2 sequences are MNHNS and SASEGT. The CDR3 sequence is CASSEPGYTYEQYF. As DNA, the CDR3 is TGTGCCAGCAGTGAACCAGGGTACACCTACGAGCAGTACTTC.

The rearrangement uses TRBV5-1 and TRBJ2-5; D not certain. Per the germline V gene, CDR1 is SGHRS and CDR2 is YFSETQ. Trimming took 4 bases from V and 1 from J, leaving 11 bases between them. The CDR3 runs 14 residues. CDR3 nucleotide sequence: TGCGCCAGCAGCCCTATACTCATCCAAGAGACCCAGTACTTC. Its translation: CASSPILIQETQYF.

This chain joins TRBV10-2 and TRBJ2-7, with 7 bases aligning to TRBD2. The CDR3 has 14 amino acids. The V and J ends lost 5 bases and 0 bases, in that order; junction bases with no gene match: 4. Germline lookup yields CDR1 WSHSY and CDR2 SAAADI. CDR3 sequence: CASSLAGFSYEQYF. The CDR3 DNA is TGCGCCAGCAGTTTAGCGGGCTTCTCCTACGAGCAGTACTTC.

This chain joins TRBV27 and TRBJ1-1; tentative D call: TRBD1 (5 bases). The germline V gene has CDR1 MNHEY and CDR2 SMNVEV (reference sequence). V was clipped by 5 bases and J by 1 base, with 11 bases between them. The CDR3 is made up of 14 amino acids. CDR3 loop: CASSPPTANTEAFF. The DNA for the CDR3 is TGTGCCAGCAGTCCACCGACAGCGAACACTGAAGCTTTCTTT.

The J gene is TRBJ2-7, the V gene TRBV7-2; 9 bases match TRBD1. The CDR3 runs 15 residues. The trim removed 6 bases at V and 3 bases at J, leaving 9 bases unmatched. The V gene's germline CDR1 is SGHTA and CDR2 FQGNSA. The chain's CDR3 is CASREGQGVGYEQYF. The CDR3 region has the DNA TGTGCCAGCAGGGAGGGACAGGGAGTCGGCTACGAGCAGTACTTC.

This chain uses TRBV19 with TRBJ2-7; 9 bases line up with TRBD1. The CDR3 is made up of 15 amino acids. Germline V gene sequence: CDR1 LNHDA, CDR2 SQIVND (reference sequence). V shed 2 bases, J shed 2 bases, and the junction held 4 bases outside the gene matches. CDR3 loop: CASSILGQGPYEQYF. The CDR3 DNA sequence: TGTGCCAGTAGTATATTGGGACAGGGACCCTACGAGCAGTACTTC.

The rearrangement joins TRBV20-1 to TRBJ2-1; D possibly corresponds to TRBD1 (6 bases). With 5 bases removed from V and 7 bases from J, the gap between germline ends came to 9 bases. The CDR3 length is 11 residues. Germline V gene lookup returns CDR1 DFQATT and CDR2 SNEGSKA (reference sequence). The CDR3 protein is CSALDSNEQFF. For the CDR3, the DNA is TGCAGTGCTTTGGACAGTAATGAGCAGTTCTTC.

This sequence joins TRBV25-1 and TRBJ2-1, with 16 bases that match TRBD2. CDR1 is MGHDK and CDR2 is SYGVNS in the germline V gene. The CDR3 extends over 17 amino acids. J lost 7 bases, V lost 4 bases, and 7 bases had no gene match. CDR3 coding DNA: TGTGCCAGCAGTGTATACCTGGGACTAGCGGGAGGGAATGAGCAGTTCTTC. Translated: CASSVYLGLAGGNEQFF.

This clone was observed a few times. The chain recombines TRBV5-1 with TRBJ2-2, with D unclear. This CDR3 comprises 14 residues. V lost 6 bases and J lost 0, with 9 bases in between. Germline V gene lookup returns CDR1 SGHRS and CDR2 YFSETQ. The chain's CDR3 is CASNPGTNTGELFF. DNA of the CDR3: TGCGCCAGCAATCCGGGTACGAACACCGGGGAGCTGTTTTTT.

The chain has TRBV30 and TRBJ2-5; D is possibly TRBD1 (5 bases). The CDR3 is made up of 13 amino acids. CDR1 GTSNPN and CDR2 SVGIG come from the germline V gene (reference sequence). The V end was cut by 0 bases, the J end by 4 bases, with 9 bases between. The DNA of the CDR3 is TGTGCCTGGAGTGTCCCAGGGCGAGAGACCCAGTACTTC. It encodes CAWSVPGRETQYF.

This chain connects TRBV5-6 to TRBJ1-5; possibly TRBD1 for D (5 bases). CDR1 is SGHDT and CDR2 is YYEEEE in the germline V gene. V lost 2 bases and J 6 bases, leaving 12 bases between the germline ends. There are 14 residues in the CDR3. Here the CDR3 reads CASSFGGMGQPQHF. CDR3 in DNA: TGTGCCAGCAGCTTTGGGGGGATGGGTCAGCCCCAGCATTTT.

The CDR3 region is CASSGPQRGFQETQYF. The CDR3 DNA follows: TGCGCCAGCAGTGGTCCCCAGCGGGGGTTCCAAGAGACCCAGTACTTC. This chain joins TRBV10-1 and TRBJ2-5; TRBD2 matches 8 bases. Germline trimming cut 4 bases from V and 1 base from J; bases unmatched to any gene: 8. Germline lookup yields CDR1 WNHNN and CDR2 SYGVQD (reference sequence). This CDR3 region has 16 residues.

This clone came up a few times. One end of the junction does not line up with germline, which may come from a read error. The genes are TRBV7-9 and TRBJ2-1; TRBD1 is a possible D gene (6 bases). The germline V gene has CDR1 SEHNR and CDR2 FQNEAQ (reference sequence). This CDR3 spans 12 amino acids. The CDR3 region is CSSSFHRAEQFF. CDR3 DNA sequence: TGTTCCAGCAGTTTTCACAGGGCTGAGCAGTTCTTC. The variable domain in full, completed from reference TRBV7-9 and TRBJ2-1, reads DTGVSQNPRHKITKRGQNVTFRCDPISEHNRLYWYRQTLGQGPEFLTYFQNEAQLEKSRLLSDRFSAERPKGSFSTLEIQRTEQGDSAMYLCSSSFHRAEQFFGPGTRLTVL.

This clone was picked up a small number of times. The CDR3 loop is CSVGSGPGDYGYTF. The DNA for the CDR3 is TGCAGCGTTGGGTCGGGCCCGGGGGACTATGGCTACACCTTC. The chain employs TRBV29-1 and TRBJ1-2, with D perhaps matching TRBD1 (5 bases). The CDR3 totals 14 residues. V was cut by 4 bases and J by 3 bases, with 15 bases left in between. In germline, CDR1 is SQVTM, CDR2 ANQGSEA. The full variable domain, rest sourced from reference TRBV29-1 and TRBJ1-2, is SAVISQKPSRDICQRGTSLTIQCQVDSQVTMMFWYRQQPGQSLTLIATANQGSEATYESGFVIDKFPISRPNLTFSTLTVSNMSPEDSSIYLCSVGSGPGDYGYTFGSGTRLTVV.

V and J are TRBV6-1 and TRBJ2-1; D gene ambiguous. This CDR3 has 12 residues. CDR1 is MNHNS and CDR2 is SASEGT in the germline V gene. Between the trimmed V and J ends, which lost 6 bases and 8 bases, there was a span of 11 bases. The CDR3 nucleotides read TGTGCCAGCAGCAACCTAGGTCATGAGCAGTTCTTC. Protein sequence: CASSNLGHEQFF.

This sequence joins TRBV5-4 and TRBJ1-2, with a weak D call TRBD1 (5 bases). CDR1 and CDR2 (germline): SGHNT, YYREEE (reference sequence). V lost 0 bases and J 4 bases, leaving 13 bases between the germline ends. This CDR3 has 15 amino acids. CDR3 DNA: TGTGCCAGCAGCTTGGTTGACAGAACCACCTATGGCTACACCTTC. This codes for CASSLVDRTTYGYTF.

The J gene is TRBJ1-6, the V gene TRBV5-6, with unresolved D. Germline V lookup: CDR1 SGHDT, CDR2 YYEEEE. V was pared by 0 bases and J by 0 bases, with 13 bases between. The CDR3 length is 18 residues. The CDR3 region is CASSLGLGGSSYNSPLHF. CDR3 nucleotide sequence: TGTGCCAGCAGCTTGGGTCTGGGAGGAAGCTCCTATAATTCACCCCTCCACTTT. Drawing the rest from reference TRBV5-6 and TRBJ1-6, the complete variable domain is DAGVTQSPTHLIKTRGQQVTLRCSPKSGHDTVSWYQQALGQGPQFIFQYYEEEERQRGNFPDRFSGHQFPNYSSELNVNALLLGDSALYLCASSLGLGGSSYNSPLHFGNGTRLTVT.